A selection of T cell receptor beta chains follows, all from one sample in a study of cytomegalovirus exposure and HLA in healthy donors. The method was immunoSEQ multiplex PCR; TCRdb's version includes in-frame clones alone and lacks a portion of them. The sample records 65,000 to 75,000 clones, around 63% being singletons. The sample consisted of PBMCs. Receptor source: a woman in her 30s in good health and CMV-seronegative. Both conserved end residues are part of each CDR3. Clone size is stated in some rows and not others, as once, few, many or a class when expanded.

clone_size: .; j_call: TRBJ2-3; v_call: TRBV7-9; cdr3_aa: CASSLAGTGVSRADTQYF
clone_size: .; j_call: TRBJ2-1; v_call: TRBV10-1; cdr3_aa: CASSRAGGRNEQFF
clone_size: .; j_call: TRBJ2-7; v_call: TRBV11-2; cdr3_aa: CASSFSAGSSYEQYF
clone_size: .; j_call: TRBJ1-2; v_call: TRBV5-6; cdr3_aa: CASSITGSYGYTF
clone_size: .; j_call: TRBJ2-1; v_call: TRBV7-3; cdr3_aa: CASSRRGLADEQFF
clone_size: few; j_call: TRBJ2-3; v_call: TRBV11-3; cdr3_aa: CASSLAARVSTDTQYF
clone_size: once; j_call: TRBJ2-3; v_call: TRBV7-9; cdr3_aa: CSIRWAQDTQYF
clone_size: .; j_call: TRBJ1-5; v_call: TRBV7-8; cdr3_aa: CASSLDFNQPQHF
clone_size: .; j_call: TRBJ2-7; v_call: TRBV2; cdr3_aa: CASSEAATYEQYF
clone_size: .; j_call: TRBJ1-1; v_call: TRBV6-5; cdr3_aa: CASSRTGGRSRAFF
clone_size: .; j_call: TRBJ2-2; v_call: TRBV25-1; cdr3_aa: CASSVANTGELFF
clone_size: .; j_call: TRBJ2-5; v_call: TRBV30; cdr3_aa: CAWKEAGQETQYF
clone_size: .; j_call: TRBJ1-1; v_call: TRBV11-1; cdr3_aa: CASSTWRTGGYGTEAFF
clone_size: .; j_call: TRBJ2-5; v_call: TRBV28; cdr3_aa: CASSFGKSTGVGGETQYF
clone_size: .; j_call: TRBJ2-7; v_call: TRBV6-5; cdr3_aa: CASSYAGGSYEQYF
clone_size: .; j_call: TRBJ2-1; v_call: TRBV29-1; cdr3_aa: CSVEDGREYNEQFF
clone_size: .; j_call: TRBJ2-1; v_call: TRBV10-2; cdr3_aa: CASSESGAGGPFRFF
clone_size: .; j_call: TRBJ2-2; v_call: TRBV18; cdr3_aa: CASSPSPNTGELFF
clone_size: .; j_call: TRBJ1-2; v_call: TRBV28; cdr3_aa: CASSLGGGFSRRYGYTF
clone_size: few; j_call: TRBJ1-2; v_call: TRBV7-9; cdr3_aa: CASSLAADWGYTF
clone_size: .; j_call: TRBJ2-5; v_call: TRBV28; cdr3_aa: CASSLVGRGGFFQETQYF
clone_size: .; j_call: TRBJ2-7; v_call: TRBV9; cdr3_aa: CASSVLGGSGEQYF
clone_size: .; j_call: TRBJ1-2; v_call: TRBV7-9; cdr3_aa: CASSQDLGTGAADYGYTF
clone_size: few; j_call: TRBJ2-3; v_call: TRBV11-3; cdr3_aa: CASSSRTGALTDTQYF
clone_size: .; j_call: TRBJ1-1; v_call: TRBV7-2; cdr3_aa: CASSPDRVVTEAFF
clone_size: .; j_call: TRBJ2-1; v_call: TRBV11-3; cdr3_aa: CASSPGTSPYNEQFF
clone_size: few; j_call: TRBJ2-5; v_call: TRBV28; cdr3_aa: CASSFHRGQETQYF